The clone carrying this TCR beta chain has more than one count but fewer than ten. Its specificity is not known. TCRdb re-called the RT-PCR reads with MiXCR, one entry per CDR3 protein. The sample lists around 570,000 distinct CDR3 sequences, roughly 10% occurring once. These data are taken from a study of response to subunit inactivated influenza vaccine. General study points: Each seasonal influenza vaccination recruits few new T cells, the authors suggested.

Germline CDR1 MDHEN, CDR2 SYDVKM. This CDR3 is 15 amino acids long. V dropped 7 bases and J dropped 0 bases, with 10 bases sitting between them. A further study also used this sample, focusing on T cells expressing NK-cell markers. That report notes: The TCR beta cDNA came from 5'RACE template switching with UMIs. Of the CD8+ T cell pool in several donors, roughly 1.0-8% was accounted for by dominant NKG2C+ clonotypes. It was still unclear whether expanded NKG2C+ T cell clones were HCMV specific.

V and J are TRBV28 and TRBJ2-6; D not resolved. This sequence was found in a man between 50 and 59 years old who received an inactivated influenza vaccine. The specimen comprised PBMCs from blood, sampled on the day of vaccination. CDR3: CASTTVNSGANVLTF. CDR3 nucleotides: TGTGCCAGCACCACAGTGAACTCTGGGGCCAACGTCCTGACTTTC.